Listed here is a single TCR beta chain. These data belong to a study of CD8 T cells in Susac syndrome. Trimming stripped 0 bases from V and 2 bases from J, with 19 bases between. CDR1 LNHNV and CDR2 YYDKDF come from the germline V gene (reference sequence). The CDR3 runs to 18 residues. In blood CD8+ and CD4+ T cells, TCR beta underwent sequencing. Bulk CD8+ and CD4+ cells came from magnetic negative isolation; CD8+ TEMRA by FACS. RNA, at roughly 0.45 to 1 ug, was reverse transcribed with random hexamers. TCR beta CDR3 was amplified by immunoSEQ covering 54 Vbeta and 13 Jbeta. MiXCR, run by TCRdb on the immunoSEQ multiplex PCR reads, gives a single entry per CDR3 protein. This repertoire shows under 200,000 distinct CDR3 sequences, roughly 96% found once; its top ten account for 0.15% to 0.2%.

The chain carries TRBV15 and TRBJ1-2; TRBD1 is a possible D gene (5 bases). The sample consisted of CD8+ T cells from PBMCs. This receptor was taken from a human donor with multiple sclerosis. CDR3 sequence: CATSRDLGDPIWNYGYTF. DNA for the CDR3: TGTGCCACCAGCAGAGATCTTGGGGACCCCATTTGGAACTATGGCTACACCTTC. Based on the CDR3 plus reference TRBV15 and TRBJ1-2, the full variable domain is DAMVIQNPRYQVTQFGKPVTLSCSQTLNHNVMYWYQQKSSQAPKLLFHYYDKDFNNEADTPDNFQSRRPNTSFCFLDIRSPGLGDTAMYLCATSRDLGDPIWNYGYTFGSGTRLTVV.